This T cell receptor (beta chain) was identified during a study of cytomegalovirus exposure and HLA in healthy donors. Whole-study results and caveats: A later analysis found that most CMV-associated TCR beta chains appeared HLA-restricted. The authors later found HLA-associated TCR beta chains more clonally expanded than equally common others.

In nominal health when sampled, donors likely had unrecorded immune exposures nonetheless. The germline V gene encodes CDR1 SQVTM and CDR2 ANQGSEA. The CDR3 is 13 residues long. Trimming left V 2 bases short and J 5 bases short, with 9 bases between. A word on this clone: Its cognate antigen is unknown.

Primers for the PCR totalled 60 Vbeta and 13 Jbeta. In the source study's methods: In a later analysis, 60 million to 90 million unique TCR beta chains included roughly 11 million shared by two or more donors. Using immunoSEQ multiplex PCR, the repertoire was profiled, and TCRdb retains in-frame clones only, with some absent. That table is the source of V, J and clone size, and D and trimming were worked out from the DNA. The table shows under 85,000 clones, with around 68% occurring only once. The chain couples TRBV29-1 to TRBJ1-4; no definite D call. The source of this sequence is a woman in her 30s in good health and CMV-seronegative. Sequenced: PBMCs. CDR3 bases: TGCAGCGTTGAATCGGGGAGAAATGAAAAACTGTTTTTT. It translates to CSVESGRNEKLFF.